This TCR beta chain is from a study of T cells in Graves' hyperthyroidism and ophthalmopathy. This clonotype was seen a few times. The germline V gene has CDR1 MNHEY and CDR2 SVGEGT. The CDR3 has 17 amino acids. J lost 0 bases, V lost 9 bases, and 11 bases had no gene match. RNA transcripts yielded amplified TCR beta CDR3 regions. With the HTBI primer set, the TCR CDR3 went through a first round of RT-PCR. TCRdb re-analysed the multiplex PCR reads in MiXCR, keeping a single row per CDR3 protein. The sample consists of about 460,000 distinct CDR3 sequences, 20% to 25% of them appearing once. V is TRBV6-2 or TRBV6-3 and J is TRBJ2-1; 10 nucleotides match TRBD2. The sequence came from a woman aged 70 to 79 with Graves' ophthalmopathy. Sequencing input: blood. The CDR3 sequence: CASSKGAGGPSYNEQFF. The CDR3 DNA sequence: TGTGCCAGTTCGAAGGGAGCGGGAGGGCCCTCCTACAATGAGCAGTTCTTC.